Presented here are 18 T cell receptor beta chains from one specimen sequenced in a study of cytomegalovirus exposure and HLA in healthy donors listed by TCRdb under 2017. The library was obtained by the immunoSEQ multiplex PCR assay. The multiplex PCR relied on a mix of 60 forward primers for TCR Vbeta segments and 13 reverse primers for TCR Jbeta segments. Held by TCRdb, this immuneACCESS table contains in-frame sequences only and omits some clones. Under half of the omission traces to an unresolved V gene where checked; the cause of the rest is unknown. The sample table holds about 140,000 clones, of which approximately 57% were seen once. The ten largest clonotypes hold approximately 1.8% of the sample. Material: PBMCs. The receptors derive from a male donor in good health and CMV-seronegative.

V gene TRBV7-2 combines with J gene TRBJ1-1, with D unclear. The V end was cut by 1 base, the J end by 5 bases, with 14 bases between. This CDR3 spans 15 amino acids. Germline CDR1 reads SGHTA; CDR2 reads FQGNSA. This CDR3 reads CASSLGGEGSTEAFF. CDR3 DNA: TGTGCCAGCAGCTTAGGGGGTGAGGGAAGTACTGAAGCTTTCTTT.

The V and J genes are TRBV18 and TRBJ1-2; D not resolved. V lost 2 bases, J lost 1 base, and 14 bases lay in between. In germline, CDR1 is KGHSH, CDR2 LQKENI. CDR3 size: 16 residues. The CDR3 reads CASSPGLGGLNYGYTF. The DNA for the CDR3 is TGTGCCAGCTCACCAGGCCTCGGCGGACTTAACTATGGCTACACCTTC. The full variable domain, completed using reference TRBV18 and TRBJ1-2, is NAGVMQNPRHLVRRRGQEARLRCSPMKGHSHVYWYRQLPEEGLKFMVYLQKENIIDESGMPKERFSAEFPKEGPSILRIQQVVRGDSAAYFCASSPGLGGLNYGYTFGSGTRLTVV.

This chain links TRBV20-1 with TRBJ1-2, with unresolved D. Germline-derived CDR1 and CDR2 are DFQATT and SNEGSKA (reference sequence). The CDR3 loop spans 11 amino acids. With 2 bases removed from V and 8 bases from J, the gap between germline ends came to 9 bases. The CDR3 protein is CSARYLEGYTF. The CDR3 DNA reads TGCAGTGCTAGATATTTGGAGGGCTACACCTTC.

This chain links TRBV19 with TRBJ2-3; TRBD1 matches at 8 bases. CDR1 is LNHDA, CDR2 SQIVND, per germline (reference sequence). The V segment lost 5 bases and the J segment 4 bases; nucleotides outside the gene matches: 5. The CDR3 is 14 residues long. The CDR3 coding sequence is TGTGCCAGTAGTCGGACAGGGTCCCCAGATACGCAGTATTTT. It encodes CASSRTGSPDTQYF.

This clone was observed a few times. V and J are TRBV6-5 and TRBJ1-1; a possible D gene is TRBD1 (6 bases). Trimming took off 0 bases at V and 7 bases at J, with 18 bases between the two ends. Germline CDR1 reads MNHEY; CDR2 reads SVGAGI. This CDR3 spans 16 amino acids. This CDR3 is CASSYSYPDRYCEAFF. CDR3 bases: TGTGCCAGCAGTTACTCGTACCCGGACAGATATTGTGAAGCTTTCTTT.

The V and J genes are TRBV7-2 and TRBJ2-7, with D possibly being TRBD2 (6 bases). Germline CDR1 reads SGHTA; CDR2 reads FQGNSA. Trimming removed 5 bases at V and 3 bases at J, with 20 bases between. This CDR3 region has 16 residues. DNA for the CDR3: TGTGCCAGCAGCGTAGACCTTCACGGGGGATACTACGAGCAGTACTTC. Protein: CASSVDLHGGYYEQYF.

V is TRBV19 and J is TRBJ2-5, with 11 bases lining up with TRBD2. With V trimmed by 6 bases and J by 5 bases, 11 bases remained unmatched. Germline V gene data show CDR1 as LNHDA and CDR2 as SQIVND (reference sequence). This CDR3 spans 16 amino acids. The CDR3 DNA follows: TGTGCCAGTAGACAACTAGCGGGGGATACAGGGGAGACCCAGTACTTC. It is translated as CASRQLAGDTGETQYF.

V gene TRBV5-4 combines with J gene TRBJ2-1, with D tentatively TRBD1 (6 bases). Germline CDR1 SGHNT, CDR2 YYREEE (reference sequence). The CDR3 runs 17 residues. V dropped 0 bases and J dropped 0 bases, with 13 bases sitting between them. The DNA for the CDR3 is TGTGCCAGCAGCTTGGGTGGGGGCCAGAGCTCCTACAATGAGCAGTTCTTC. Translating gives CASSLGGGQSSYNEQFF. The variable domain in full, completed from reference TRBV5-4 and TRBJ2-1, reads ETGVTQSPTHLIKTRGQQVTLRCSSQSGHNTVSWYQQALGQGPQFIFQYYREEENGRGNFPPRFSGLQFPNYSSELNVNALELDDSALYLCASSLGGGQSSYNEQFFGPGTRLTVL.

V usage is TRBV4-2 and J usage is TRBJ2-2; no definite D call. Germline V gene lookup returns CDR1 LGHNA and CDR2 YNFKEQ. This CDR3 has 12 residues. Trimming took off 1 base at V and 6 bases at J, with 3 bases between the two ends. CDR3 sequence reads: CASSQAPGELFF. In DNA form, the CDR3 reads TGTGCCAGCAGCCAAGCTCCCGGGGAGCTGTTTTTT.

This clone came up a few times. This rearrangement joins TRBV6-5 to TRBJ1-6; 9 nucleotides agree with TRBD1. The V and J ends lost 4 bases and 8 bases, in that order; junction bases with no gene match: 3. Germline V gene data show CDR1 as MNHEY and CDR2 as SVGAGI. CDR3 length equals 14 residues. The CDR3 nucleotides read TGTGCCAGCAGTTTTCGACAGGGGGATTCACCCCTCCACTTT. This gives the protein CASSFRQGDSPLHF.

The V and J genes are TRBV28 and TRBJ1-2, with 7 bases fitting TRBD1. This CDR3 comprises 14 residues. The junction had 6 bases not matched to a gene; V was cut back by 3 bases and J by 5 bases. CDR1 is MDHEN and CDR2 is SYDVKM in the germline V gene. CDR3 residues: CASSFQGGRYGYTF. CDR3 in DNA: TGTGCCAGCAGTTTTCAGGGGGGTCGGTATGGCTACACCTTC.

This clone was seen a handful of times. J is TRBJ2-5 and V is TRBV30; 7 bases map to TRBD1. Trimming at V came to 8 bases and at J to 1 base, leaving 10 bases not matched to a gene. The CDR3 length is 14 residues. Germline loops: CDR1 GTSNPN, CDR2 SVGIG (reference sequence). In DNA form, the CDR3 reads TGTGCCGGGAACCACCGGGACAGCCAAGAGACCCAGTACTTC. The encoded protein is CAGNHRDSQETQYF.

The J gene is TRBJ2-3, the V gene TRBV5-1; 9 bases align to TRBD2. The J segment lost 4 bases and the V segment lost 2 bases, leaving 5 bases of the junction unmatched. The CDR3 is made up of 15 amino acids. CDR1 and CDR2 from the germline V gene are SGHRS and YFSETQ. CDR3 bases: TGCGCCAGCAGCTTCGGCGGGGGGGCAGCAGATACGCAGTATTTT. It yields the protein CASSFGGGAADTQYF.

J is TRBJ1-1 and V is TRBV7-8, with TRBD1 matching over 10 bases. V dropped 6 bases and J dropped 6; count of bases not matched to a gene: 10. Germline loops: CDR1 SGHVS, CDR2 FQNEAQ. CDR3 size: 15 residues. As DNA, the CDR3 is TGTGCCAGCAGATCCGGGACAGGGGAAGGCGCTGAAGCTTTCTTT. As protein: CASRSGTGEGAEAFF.

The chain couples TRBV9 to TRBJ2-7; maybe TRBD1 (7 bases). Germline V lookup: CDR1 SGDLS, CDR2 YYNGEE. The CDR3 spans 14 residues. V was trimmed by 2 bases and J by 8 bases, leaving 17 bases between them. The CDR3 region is CASSVRDSYDKQYF. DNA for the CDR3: TGTGCCAGCAGCGTGCGGGACAGCTACGATAAGCAGTACTTC.

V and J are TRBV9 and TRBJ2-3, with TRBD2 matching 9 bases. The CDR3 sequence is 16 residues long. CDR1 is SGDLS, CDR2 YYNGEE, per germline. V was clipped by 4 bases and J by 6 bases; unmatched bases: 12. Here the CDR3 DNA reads TGTGCCAGCAGCTTGAGCCACGGACTAGCGCCGGATACGCAGTATTTT. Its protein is CASSLSHGLAPDTQYF.

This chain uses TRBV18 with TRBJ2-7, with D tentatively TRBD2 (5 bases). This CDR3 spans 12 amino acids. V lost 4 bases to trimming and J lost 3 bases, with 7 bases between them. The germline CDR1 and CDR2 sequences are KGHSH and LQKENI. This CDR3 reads CASSRGNYEQYF. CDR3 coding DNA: TGTGCCAGCTCACGAGGGAACTACGAGCAGTACTTC.

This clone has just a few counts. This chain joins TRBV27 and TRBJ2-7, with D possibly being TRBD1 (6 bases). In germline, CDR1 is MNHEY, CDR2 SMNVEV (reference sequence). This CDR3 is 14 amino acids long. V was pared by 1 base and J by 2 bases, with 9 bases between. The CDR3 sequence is CASSLLKGAYEQYF. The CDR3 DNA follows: TGTGCCAGCAGTTTATTAAAGGGGGCCTACGAGCAGTACTTC.